Following are 14 T cell receptor beta chains from one sample sequenced in a study of shared clonotypes between healthy human individuals. Some clones are missing from TCRdb's copy, which holds only in-frame ones; the method was immunoSEQ multiplex PCR. The sample carries over 800,000 clones, 90% to 95% recorded once. Naive CD8 isolation took CD45RO-negative cells positively selected for CCR7 and excluded terminally differentiated effector memory CD45RA+ cells. Material for sequencing was naive CD8+ T cells sorted from blood. These receptors were taken from a man aged 25 to 40 in good health.

This rearrangement joins TRBV19 to TRBJ2-7; no definite D call. CDR3 length equals 16 residues. Germline assignment: CDR1 LNHDA and CDR2 SQIVND (reference sequence). V lost 3 bases and J lost 5, with 20 bases in between. The CDR3 loop is CASSISAQAPGNEQYF. The CDR3 bases are TGTGCCAGTAGTATCTCGGCCCAGGCGCCAGGCAACGAGCAGTACTTC.

This clone appeared once. This sequence joins TRBV18 and TRBJ2-3; 10 bases match TRBD1. This CDR3 has 17 residues. In germline, CDR1 is KGHSH, CDR2 LQKENI. The ends lost 3 bases at V and 4 bases at J; junction bases unmatched: 10. The CDR3 DNA reads as TGTGCCAGCTCACCTTGGACAGGGGGAACCCCCGCAGATACGCAGTATTTT. Its protein product is CASSPWTGGTPADTQYF.

V gene TRBV6-4 combines with J gene TRBJ2-7; D is unclear. The CDR3 is 13 amino acids. CDR1 is MRHNA and CDR2 is SNTAGT in the germline V gene. V lost 1 base and J lost 4, with 8 bases in between. The CDR3 DNA reads as TGTGCCAGCAGTGACTATCACGGGTACGAGCAGTACTTC. Its protein is CASSDYHGYEQYF.

The V and J genes are TRBV13 and TRBJ2-3; no firm D call. CDR1 and CDR2 (germline): PRHDT, FYEKMQ (reference sequence). CDR3 length: 15 residues. Trimming took 1 base from V and 2 from J, leaving 10 bases between them. The CDR3 DNA is TGTGCCAGCAGCTTAGCCCAACACCCCACAGATACGCAGTATTTT. Translated: CASSLAQHPTDTQYF.

V gene TRBV5-6 combines with J gene TRBJ2-3; D is ambiguous. CDR1 and CDR2 (germline): SGHDT, YYEEEE. This CDR3 is built from 15 residues. Trimming removed 0 bases at V and 2 bases at J, with 10 bases between. The CDR3: CASSLERHDTDTQYF. In DNA, the CDR3 is TGTGCCAGCAGCTTGGAACGGCACGACACAGATACGCAGTATTTT. The complete variable domain, with remaining parts taken from reference TRBV5-6 and TRBJ2-3, reads DAGVTQSPTHLIKTRGQQVTLRCSPKSGHDTVSWYQQALGQGPQFIFQYYEEEERQRGNFPDRFSGHQFPNYSSELNVNALLLGDSALYLCASSLERHDTDTQYFGPGTRLTVL.

The chain has TRBV7-9 and TRBJ2-1; TRBD1 matches at 9 bases. The germline CDR1 and CDR2 sequences are SEHNR and FQNEAQ (reference sequence). The ends lost 4 bases at V and 12 bases at J; junction bases unmatched: 7. This CDR3 region has 13 residues. DNA for the CDR3: TGTGCCAGCAGCTCGGGGTCGGGACAGGGGCAGTTCTTC. Its protein is CASSSGSGQGQFF.

This clone was found once. The CDR3 coding sequence is TGTGGGACAGGGATTAACACTGAAGCTTTCTTT. This gives the protein CGTGINTEAFF. This rearrangement joins TRBV6-1 to TRBJ1-1; TRBD1 agrees at 8 bases. Germline CDR1 MNHNS, CDR2 SASEGT. The CDR3 is 11 amino acids.

The chain has TRBV27 and TRBJ1-4; 11 bases are a match to TRBD1. There are 17 residues in the CDR3. V shed 7 bases and J 3 bases; nucleotides not matched to a gene: 10. Germline V gene lookup returns CDR1 MNHEY and CDR2 SMNVEV (reference sequence). This CDR3 reads CASKPLGQGAANEKLFF. The CDR3 region has the DNA TGTGCCAGCAAACCTCTCGGACAGGGGGCGGCTAATGAAAAACTGTTTTTT.

With respect to this clone: The junction does not match germline at one end; this may be a read error. The chain uses TRBV10-3 and TRBJ2-7; 7 nucleotides match TRBD1. CDR3 size: 15 residues. Germline CDR1 reads ENHRY; CDR2 reads SYGVKD. In nucleotides, the CDR3 is TGTGCCAGCAGTCCAGTTATGGGAGACAGGGACGAGCAGTACTTC. Protein sequence: CASSPVMGDRDEQYF.

V usage is TRBV2 and J usage is TRBJ2-1; 16 bases fit TRBD2. V shed 9 bases, J shed 2 bases, and the junction held 16 bases outside the gene matches. This CDR3 has 20 residues. Germline CDR1 is SNHLY and CDR2 is FYNNEI. The CDR3 region has the DNA TGTGCCAGATTGGGCATGGGACTAGCGGGAGGGATCGAAACCTACAATGAGCAGTTCTTC. The encoded protein is CARLGMGLAGGIETYNEQFF.

The chain links TRBV4-2 to TRBJ2-7, with 8 bases fitting TRBD1. Germline-derived CDR1 and CDR2 are LGHNA and YNFKEQ. This CDR3 is 17 amino acids long. Trimming removed 1 base from V and 1 base from J; junction bases left unmatched: 9. CDR3 region: CASSQAELGDRSYEQYF. DNA of the CDR3: TGTGCCAGCAGCCAAGCTGAGCTAGGGGACAGGTCCTACGAGCAGTACTTC.

V usage is TRBV5-6 and J usage is TRBJ2-3; TRBD1 matches at 9 bases. V shed 0 bases and J 4 bases; nucleotides not matched to a gene: 6. Germline V gives CDR1 SGHDT, CDR2 YYEEEE. This CDR3 region has 16 residues. This CDR3 reads CASSLATGGEADTQYF. The CDR3 DNA is TGTGCCAGCAGCTTGGCTACAGGGGGCGAGGCAGATACGCAGTATTTT.

The V gene is TRBV27, the J gene TRBJ1-5; D possibly corresponds to TRBD1 (6 bases). V was shortened by 1 base and J by 8 bases, with 12 bases between the two germline ends. CDR1 MNHEY and CDR2 SMNVEV come from the germline V gene (reference sequence). The CDR3 totals 14 residues. CDR3 sequence: CASSLFRGREPQHF. Written as DNA, the CDR3 is TGTGCCAGCAGTTTATTCAGGGGTCGGGAGCCCCAGCATTTT.

The genes are TRBV6-5 and TRBJ2-5; the D gene could be TRBD1 or TRBD2 (5 bases each). V lost 3 bases and J lost 5, with 19 bases in between. The CDR3 has 16 amino acids. Germline CDR1 and CDR2: MNHEY and SVGAGI. CDR3 nucleotides: TGTGCCAGCAGTTATGGGGGTTCGACTCATCCGGAGACCCAGTACTTC. Amino acid sequence: CASSYGGSTHPETQYF.